A selection of T cell receptor beta chains follows, all from one sample in a study of T cells after yellow fever vaccination. TCRdb re-derived calls from the 5' RACE reads in MiXCR, one entry per CDR3 protein. Among under 200,000 distinct CDR3 sequences listed, 9.5% to 12% were seen once. The sequences come from CD8+ T cells sorted from PBMCs, collected 15 days after the yellow fever booster vaccination. The origin of the receptors is a man between 18 and 35 years old who received the YFV17D yellow fever vaccine. CDR3s include the opening cysteine and the closing phenylalanine or tryptophan. D genes are given only for firm matches. Only part of the rows carry a size: once, few, many, or a class if the clone is expanded.

J gene: TRBJ2-3; CDR3 length: 15; V gene: TRBV28; clone size: NA; D gene: TRBD1; CDR3 DNA: TGTGCCAGCAGTCTCGGGACAGGAAACACAGATACGCAGTATTTT; CDR3 protein: CASSLGTGNTDTQYF
J gene: TRBJ2-1; CDR3 length: 14; V gene: TRBV5-1; clone size: NA; D gene: TRBD1; CDR3 DNA: TGCGCCAGCAGCTTAACAGGGGGCTACAATGAGCAGTTCTTC; CDR3 protein: CASSLTGGYNEQFF
J gene: TRBJ2-2; CDR3 length: 15; V gene: TRBV6-5; clone size: many; D gene: TRBD2; CDR3 DNA: TGTGCCAGCAGCCCCTTAGCGGGGGCCACCGGGGAGCTGTTTTTT; CDR3 protein: CASSPLAGATGELFF
J gene: TRBJ2-3; CDR3 length: 18; V gene: TRBV5-1; clone size: few; D gene: TRBD2; CDR3 DNA: TGCGCCAGCAGCTTGACGACAGTACTAGCGGGGGAAACAGATACGCAGTATTTT; CDR3 protein: CASSLTTVLAGETDTQYF
J gene: TRBJ1-1; CDR3 length: 14; V gene: TRBV7-6; clone size: few; D gene: NA; CDR3 DNA: TGTGCCAGCAGCTTAGCCCCGAAGGGCACTGAAGCTTTCTTT; CDR3 protein: CASSLAPKGTEAFF
J gene: TRBJ1-5; CDR3 length: 16; V gene: TRBV27; clone size: NA; D gene: NA; CDR3 DNA: TGTGCCAGCAGATCCGGAATAGGCAGCCGCAATCAGCCCCAGCATTTT; CDR3 protein: CASRSGIGSRNQPQHF
J gene: TRBJ2-7; CDR3 length: 13; V gene: TRBV20-1; clone size: NA; D gene: NA; CDR3 DNA: TGCGGCCCGAAAGGGGGAGCAACCTACGAGCAGTACTTC; CDR3 protein: CGPKGGATYEQYF
J gene: TRBJ2-1; CDR3 length: 16; V gene: TRBV5-1; clone size: few; D gene: TRBD2; CDR3 DNA: TGCGCCAGCAGCTCTACGTCTAGCGGGGGGGCAAATGAGCAGTTCTTC; CDR3 protein: CASSSTSSGGANEQFF
J gene: TRBJ2-7; CDR3 length: 14; V gene: TRBV4-2; clone size: NA; D gene: NA; CDR3 DNA: TGTGCCAGCAGCCAAGGCGACCGTTCCCACGAGCAGTACTTC; CDR3 protein: CASSQGDRSHEQYF
J gene: TRBJ2-4; CDR3 length: 16; V gene: TRBV15; clone size: many; D gene: NA; CDR3 DNA: TGTGCCACCAGCTGGGCCCGGGACGTCCTCAAAAACATTCAGTACTTC; CDR3 protein: CATSWARDVLKNIQYF
J gene: TRBJ2-7; CDR3 length: 15; V gene: TRBV9; clone size: NA; D gene: NA; CDR3 DNA: TGTGCCAGCAGCGAGGGGTCCAGGACAGCCTACGAGCAGTACTTC; CDR3 protein: CASSEGSRTAYEQYF
J gene: TRBJ2-7; CDR3 length: 12; V gene: TRBV7-9; clone size: NA; D gene: NA; CDR3 DNA: TGTGCCAGCAGCCCTGCCTCCTACGAGCAGTACTTC; CDR3 protein: CASSPASYEQYF
J gene: TRBJ2-1; CDR3 length: 11; V gene: TRBV4-3; clone size: many; D gene: NA; CDR3 DNA: TGCGCCAGCAGCAGGGGCAATGAGCAGTTCTTC; CDR3 protein: CASSRGNEQFF
J gene: TRBJ2-7; CDR3 length: 12; V gene: TRBV10-2; clone size: NA; D gene: NA; CDR3 DNA: TGCGCCAGCAGTGAGGCCGGCTACGAGCAGTACTTC; CDR3 protein: CASSEAGYEQYF
J gene: TRBJ2-7; CDR3 length: 13; V gene: TRBV7-3; clone size: NA; D gene: NA; CDR3 DNA: TGTGCCAGCAGCTTACCCGACATTTACGAGCAGTACTTC; CDR3 protein: CASSLPDIYEQYF
J gene: TRBJ2-3; CDR3 length: 14; V gene: TRBV5-6; clone size: few; D gene: NA; CDR3 DNA: TGTGCCAGCAGCTTGGGGCTAGCGCCCGATACGCAGTATTTT; CDR3 protein: CASSLGLAPDTQYF
J gene: TRBJ2-3; CDR3 length: 15; V gene: TRBV2; clone size: few; D gene: TRBD2; CDR3 DNA: TGTGCCAGCAGTGATATGGCGGGGGGGCCGGATACGCAGTATTTT; CDR3 protein: CASSDMAGGPDTQYF
J gene: TRBJ2-7; CDR3 length: 13; V gene: TRBV7-6; clone size: NA; D gene: NA; CDR3 DNA: TGTGCCAGCAGCTCAAGTTTGGTGTCGGAGCAGTACTTC; CDR3 protein: CASSSSLVSEQYF
J gene: TRBJ2-3; CDR3 length: 13; V gene: TRBV7-9; clone size: NA; D gene: NA; CDR3 DNA: TGTGCCAGCAGCTTAGATGTGTCAGATACGCAGTATTTT; CDR3 protein: CASSLDVSDTQYF
J gene: TRBJ1-2; CDR3 length: 15; V gene: TRBV19; clone size: NA; D gene: TRBD1; CDR3 DNA: TGTGCCAGCCGAGGAGCGACAGGGCCTAACTATGGCTACACCTTC; CDR3 protein: CASRGATGPNYGYTF
J gene: TRBJ1-1; CDR3 length: 16; V gene: TRBV5-1; clone size: few; D gene: NA; CDR3 DNA: TGCGCCAGCAGCTTGGGGGCAGGGGTGGAGAACACTGAAGCTTTCTTT; CDR3 protein: CASSLGAGVENTEAFF
J gene: TRBJ2-3; CDR3 length: 16; V gene: TRBV20-1; clone size: NA; D gene: TRBD1; CDR3 DNA: TGCAGTGCTAGAGAGGTACCGGGACAGGGCACAGATACGCAGTATTTT; CDR3 protein: CSAREVPGQGTDTQYF
J gene: TRBJ2-1; CDR3 length: 15; V gene: TRBV2; clone size: NA; D gene: NA; CDR3 DNA: TGTGCCAGCCGGCTGTCGACAGTCCCTTACAATGAGCAGTTCTTC; CDR3 protein: CASRLSTVPYNEQFF
J gene: TRBJ2-1; CDR3 length: 11; V gene: TRBV12-3/TRBV12-4; clone size: many; D gene: NA; CDR3 DNA: TGTGCCAGCAGGACAGGACTAAATCAGTTCTTC; CDR3 protein: CASRTGLNQFF
J gene: TRBJ2-6; CDR3 length: 14; V gene: TRBV19; clone size: NA; D gene: NA; CDR3 DNA: TGTGCCAGTACCTACGGGTCTGGGGCCAACGTCCTGACTTTC; CDR3 protein: CASTYGSGANVLTF
J gene: TRBJ2-1; CDR3 length: 20; V gene: TRBV7-8; clone size: NA; D gene: TRBD1; CDR3 DNA: TGTGCCAGCAGCCCCAACCGGGAAGACAGGGGGCTTTGGGAGTATGGTGAGCAGTTCTTC; CDR3 protein: CASSPNREDRGLWEYGEQFF
J gene: TRBJ2-1; CDR3 length: 13; V gene: TRBV6-2/TRBV6-3; clone size: few; D gene: NA; CDR3 DNA: TGTGCCAGCAGTTTGACAGGCCATTGGGAGCAGTTCTTC; CDR3 protein: CASSLTGHWEQFF
J gene: TRBJ2-5; CDR3 length: 14; V gene: TRBV27; clone size: few; D gene: NA; CDR3 DNA: TGTGCCAGCAGTTTATTAGGGGATCAAGAGACCCAGTACTTC; CDR3 protein: CASSLLGDQETQYF
J gene: TRBJ1-1; CDR3 length: 14; V gene: TRBV21-1; clone size: NA; D gene: NA; CDR3 DNA: TGTGCCAGCAGCCACCCGGGGGGGGACACTGAAGCTTTCTTT; CDR3 protein: CASSHPGGDTEAFF
J gene: TRBJ1-1; CDR3 length: 13; V gene: TRBV6-2/TRBV6-3; clone size: few; D gene: NA; CDR3 DNA: TGTGCCAGCAGTCACGACAGAAACACTGAAGCTTTCTTT; CDR3 protein: CASSHDRNTEAFF
J gene: TRBJ2-7; CDR3 length: 14; V gene: TRBV12-3/TRBV12-4; clone size: NA; D gene: TRBD1; CDR3 DNA: TGTGCCAGCAGACCCCGGGACAGAGCCTACGAGCAGTACTTC; CDR3 protein: CASRPRDRAYEQYF
J gene: TRBJ2-1; CDR3 length: 15; V gene: TRBV9; clone size: NA; D gene: TRBD2; CDR3 DNA: TGTGCCAGCAGCGATGGGACTAGCGGAGGGAATGAGCAGTTCTTC; CDR3 protein: CASSDGTSGGNEQFF
J gene: TRBJ1-2; CDR3 length: 14; V gene: TRBV20-1; clone size: NA; D gene: NA; CDR3 DNA: TGCAGTGCTAGAGAGGGGGCCCTCGGGTATGGCTACACCTTC; CDR3 protein: CSAREGALGYGYTF
J gene: TRBJ2-3; CDR3 length: 15; V gene: TRBV12-3/TRBV12-4; clone size: few; D gene: NA; CDR3 DNA: TGTGCCAGCAGTCCAAGACAGTCTAGCACAGATACGCAGTATTTT; CDR3 protein: CASSPRQSSTDTQYF
J gene: TRBJ2-2; CDR3 length: 16; V gene: TRBV10-2; clone size: NA; D gene: NA; CDR3 DNA: TGCGCCAGCAGTGAGTTCGTCAGATTGGACGCCGGGGAGCTGTTTTTT; CDR3 protein: CASSEFVRLDAGELFF
J gene: TRBJ1-3; CDR3 length: 14; V gene: TRBV7-9; clone size: few; D gene: NA; CDR3 DNA: TGTGCCAGCAGCCGGGCCCCAGCTGGAAACACCATATATTTT; CDR3 protein: CASSRAPAGNTIYF
J gene: TRBJ2-7; CDR3 length: 15; V gene: TRBV4-1; clone size: few; D gene: NA; CDR3 DNA: TGCGCCAGCAGCCAGGTACAGGGATATTCCTACGAGCAGTACTTC; CDR3 protein: CASSQVQGYSYEQYF
J gene: TRBJ1-5; CDR3 length: 15; V gene: TRBV27; clone size: many; D gene: TRBD1; CDR3 DNA: TGTGCCAGCAGTTTGGGGACAGGGGGTTATCAGCCCCAGCATTTT; CDR3 protein: CASSLGTGGYQPQHF
J gene: TRBJ2-2; CDR3 length: 13; V gene: TRBV4-1; clone size: few; D gene: NA; CDR3 DNA: TGCGCCAGCTCTCCTGGGGTTTCCGGGGAGCTGTTTTTT; CDR3 protein: CASSPGVSGELFF
J gene: TRBJ2-1; CDR3 length: 14; V gene: TRBV6-2/TRBV6-3; clone size: many; D gene: TRBD2; CDR3 DNA: TGTGCCAGCAGTTACGGGCTAGCGGCGGATGAGCAGTTCTTC; CDR3 protein: CASSYGLAADEQFF
J gene: TRBJ2-5; CDR3 length: 15; V gene: TRBV7-9; clone size: NA; D gene: TRBD2; CDR3 DNA: TGTGCCAGCAGCCCCCGGGAGGGGGTCAGAGAGACCCAGTACTTC; CDR3 protein: CASSPREGVRETQYF
J gene: TRBJ2-7; CDR3 length: 12; V gene: TRBV30; clone size: few; D gene: NA; CDR3 DNA: TGTGCCTGGGCCCCGGGTGTAAACGAGCAGTACTTC; CDR3 protein: CAWAPGVNEQYF
J gene: TRBJ1-1; CDR3 length: 12; V gene: TRBV7-3; clone size: few; D gene: NA; CDR3 DNA: TGTGCCAGCAGCTTAAGGGCAGGGGAAGCTTTCTTT; CDR3 protein: CASSLRAGEAFF
J gene: TRBJ2-3; CDR3 length: 16; V gene: TRBV7-3; clone size: NA; D gene: TRBD2; CDR3 DNA: TGTGCCAGCAGTATAACTAGCGGGGGAGGCACAGATACGCAGTATTTT; CDR3 protein: CASSITSGGGTDTQYF
J gene: TRBJ2-1; CDR3 length: 14; V gene: TRBV2; clone size: few; D gene: TRBD2; CDR3 DNA: TGTGCCAGCGTGGTAGCGGGCTCCTACAATGAGCAGTTCTTC; CDR3 protein: CASVVAGSYNEQFF
J gene: TRBJ2-7; CDR3 length: 13; V gene: TRBV29-1; clone size: NA; D gene: TRBD1; CDR3 DNA: TGCAGCGGGTTGGGACAGGGGGACTACGAGCAGTACTTC; CDR3 protein: CSGLGQGDYEQYF
J gene: TRBJ2-1; CDR3 length: 15; V gene: TRBV5-1; clone size: few; D gene: NA; CDR3 DNA: TGCGCCAGCAGCTTGACCGGGGGGCCAATCAATGAGCAGTTCTTC; CDR3 protein: CASSLTGGPINEQFF
J gene: TRBJ2-2; CDR3 length: 16; V gene: TRBV14; clone size: few; D gene: TRBD2; CDR3 DNA: TGTGCCAGCAGCCAAGGGGCCCTAGCGGTGCCTGAGGAGCTGTTTTTT; CDR3 protein: CASSQGALAVPEELFF
J gene: TRBJ2-7; CDR3 length: 13; V gene: TRBV10-3; clone size: NA; D gene: NA; CDR3 DNA: TGTGCCATCGGGCCTGGAGACGCCTACGAGCAGTACTTC; CDR3 protein: CAIGPGDAYEQYF
J gene: TRBJ2-1; CDR3 length: 13; V gene: TRBV10-3; clone size: many; D gene: NA; CDR3 DNA: TGTGCCATCAGTGATGGGCCGTACAATGAGCAGTTCTTC; CDR3 protein: CAISDGPYNEQFF
J gene: TRBJ2-7; CDR3 length: 16; V gene: TRBV25-1; clone size: NA; D gene: NA; CDR3 DNA: TGTGCCAGCAGTGATTTAGGGAGTGGACAAGCCTACGAGCAGTACTTC; CDR3 protein: CASSDLGSGQAYEQYF
J gene: TRBJ2-1; CDR3 length: 19; V gene: TRBV24-1; clone size: NA; D gene: TRBD2; CDR3 DNA: TGTGCCACCAGTGTTGTGAGCGGGGGGCCACCGACTTCCTACAATGAGCAGTTCTTC; CDR3 protein: CATSVVSGGPPTSYNEQFF